This TCR beta chain was captured in a study of neurological immune-mediated disorders (dated by TCRdb to the late 2010s). Regarding the research as a whole: Among the 34 multiple sclerosis patients, relapsing-remitting MS was present in some 30 and secondary progressive MS was present in 3. Peripheral blood TCR-beta repertoires from patients with HTLV-I-associated myelopathy (HAM/TSP), patients with multiple sclerosis, and healthy controls were compared in the study using UMI-based sequencing. Longitudinal samples, technical triplicates and paired sorted CD4+ and CD8+ T-cell subsets, alongside PBMC samples, were included among the 90 to 130 TCR-beta libraries. The cohort included 60 to 70 subjects: approximately 15 with HAM/TSP, about 34 with multiple sclerosis, and 20 or so healthy controls.

To synthesize cDNA, template-switch 5'RACE was performed with a primer carrying a 10-nucleotide random unique molecular identifier so that each TCR transcript was tagged. Over 180 million TCR-beta sequences, covering 15-18 subjects, were produced in each sequencing run. Total RNA was extracted with the RNeasy kit. The KAPA Real-time Library Amplification kit was used to amplify TCR-beta VDJ regions with primers for the TCR constant region and the 5'RACE anchor. Sample indexes and Illumina adaptors were added in a first PCR, and a second PCR then increased library yield. After Ampure bead purification, the roughly 650 bp TCR product was size-selected on a 2% E-gel SizeSelection system. Before pooling, library quality was assessed on a Bioanalyzer, concentration was determined with Qubit, and library quantification was performed with the Kapa Library Quantification kit. Libraries were sequenced paired-end 2 x 150 bp on an Illumina HiSeq 2500. To increase sequence diversity, roughly 24-30% phiX was spiked into each library pool. Processing in the source paper ran as follows. The UMI-based MiGEC pipeline processed quality-filtered reads and removed over 90% of raw TCR sequences during error correction. IMGT germline references were used for aligning VDJ genes, and each clonotype was defined as a unique CDR3 amino acid sequence together with its V-J genes. VDJtools evaluated clonal expansion, Shannon diversity and CDR3 relatedness (CalcPairwiseDistances, ClusterSamples); CLCbio workbench built phylogenetic trees. Expanded clones were defined as having at least 8 unique UMIs, based on coefficient-of-variation modelling across technical triplicates. The public reads were reprocessed in TCRdb via fastp at Q25 and MiXCR, keeping in-frame beta chains. Identical CDR3 protein sequences are pooled into one entry, listed with their most common genes and DNA. The authors' filters were not applied to this entry. This sample comprises 45,000 to 65,000 distinct CDR3 sequences, 3% to 4% of them detected only once. About 6.3% of the sample comes from the top ten.

For the unsorted PBMC libraries, 2 million PBMCs were stored in RNAlater at -80 degrees C until RNA extraction and were used to generate the libraries. The multiple sclerosis patients were enrolled in a US clinical protocol that used magnetic resonance imaging to evaluate disease progression. Peripheral blood underwent Ficoll-Hypaque density gradient centrifugation to isolate PBMCs, which were then cryopreserved in liquid nitrogen. The sample holds a few counts of this clonotype. The clone's antigen remains unknown. No qualities accompany the bases; no much larger clone lies one base away. The paper's findings and limits, for the study overall: Repertoires from 18 of 34 MS patients were grouped by phylogenetic analysis into a cluster of related CDR3 sequences, suggesting a possible repertoire-level signature. No identical CDR3 amino acid sequences were found to be shared among expanded clones across subjects, suggesting that TCR-beta repertoires were private in all groups. TCR clonal expansion was highest in HAM/TSP patients and lowest in MS patients, with MS patients falling below even healthy controls. The MS cluster showed no association with clinical or MRI features, and the authors stated that larger cohorts are needed.

Taken from the germline V gene (reference sequence), the CDR1 and CDR2 loops are MNHNY and SVGAGI. At the junction V is shortened by 7 bases and J by 9 bases; bases outside the gene matches: 15. Inclusive of the bounding cysteine and phenylalanine, the CDR3 is 16 residues long. Only the CDR3 part of the read is kept: 48 bases, read in frame from the first base. The chain is made from TRBV6-6 and TRBJ2-1, with 10 central nucleotides matching TRBD1. The clonotype originates from a middle-aged man with multiple sclerosis. The sample taken for sequencing was PBMCs. This receptor has the CDR3 CASTINLGQGETEQFF. The sequenced DNA: TGTGCCAGCACTATAAACCTAGGACAGGGGGAGACTGAGCAGTTCTTC.